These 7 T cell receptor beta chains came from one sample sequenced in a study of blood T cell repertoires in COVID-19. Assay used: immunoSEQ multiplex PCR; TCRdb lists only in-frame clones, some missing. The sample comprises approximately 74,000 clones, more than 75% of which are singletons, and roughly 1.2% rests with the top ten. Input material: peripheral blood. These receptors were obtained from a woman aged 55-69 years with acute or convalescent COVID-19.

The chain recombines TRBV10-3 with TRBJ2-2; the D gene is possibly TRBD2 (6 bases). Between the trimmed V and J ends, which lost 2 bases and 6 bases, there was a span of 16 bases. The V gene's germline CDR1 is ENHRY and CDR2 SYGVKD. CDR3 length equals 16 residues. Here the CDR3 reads CAISEGTPRGAGELFF. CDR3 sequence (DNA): TGTGCCATCAGTGAGGGGACTCCAAGAGGCGCCGGGGAGCTGTTTTTT.

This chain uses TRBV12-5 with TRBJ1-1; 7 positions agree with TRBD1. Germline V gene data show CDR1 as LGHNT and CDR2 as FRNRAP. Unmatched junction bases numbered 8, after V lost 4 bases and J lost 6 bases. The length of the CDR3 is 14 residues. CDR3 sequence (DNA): TGTGCTAGTGGTTCGCCGACAGGGAGACCTGAAGCTTTCTTT. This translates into CASGSPTGRPEAFF. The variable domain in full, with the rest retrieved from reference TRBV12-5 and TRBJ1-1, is DARVTQTPRHKVTEMGQEVTMRCQPILGHNTVFWYRQTMMQGLELLAYFRNRAPLDDSGMPKDRFSAEMPDATLATLKIQPSEPRDSAVYFCASGSPTGRPEAFFGQGTRLTVV.

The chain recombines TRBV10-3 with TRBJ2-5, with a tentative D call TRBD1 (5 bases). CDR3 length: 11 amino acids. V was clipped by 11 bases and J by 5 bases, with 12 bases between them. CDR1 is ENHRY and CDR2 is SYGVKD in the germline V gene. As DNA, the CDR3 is TGTGCCGTCCAGGGTTGGGAGACCCAGTACTTC. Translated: CAVQGWETQYF.

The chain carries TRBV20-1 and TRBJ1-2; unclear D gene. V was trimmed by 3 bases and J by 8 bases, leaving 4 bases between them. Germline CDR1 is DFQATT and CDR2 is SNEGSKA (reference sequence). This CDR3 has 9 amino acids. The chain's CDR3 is CSASLGYTF. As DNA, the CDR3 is TGCAGTGCTAGCTTGGGCTACACCTTC.

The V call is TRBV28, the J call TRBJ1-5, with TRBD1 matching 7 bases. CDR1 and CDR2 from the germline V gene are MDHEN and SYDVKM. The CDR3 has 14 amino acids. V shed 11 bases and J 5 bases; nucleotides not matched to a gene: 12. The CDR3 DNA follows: TGTGCCTGCACGGGAGGGGGCGGTGATCAGCCCCAGCATTTT. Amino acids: CACTGGGGDQPQHF.

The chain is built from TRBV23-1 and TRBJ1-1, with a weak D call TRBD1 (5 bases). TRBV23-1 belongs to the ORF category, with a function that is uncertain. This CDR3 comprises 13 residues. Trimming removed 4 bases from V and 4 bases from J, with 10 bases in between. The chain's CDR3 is CASSRADSTEAFF. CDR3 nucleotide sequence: TGCGCCAGCAGTCGAGCAGACAGCACTGAAGCTTTCTTT.

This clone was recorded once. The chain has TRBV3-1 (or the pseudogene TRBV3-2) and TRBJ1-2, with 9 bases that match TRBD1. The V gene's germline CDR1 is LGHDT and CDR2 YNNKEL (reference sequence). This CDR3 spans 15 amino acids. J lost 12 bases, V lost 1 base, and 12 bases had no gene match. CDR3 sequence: CASSQGGQGGGEHTF. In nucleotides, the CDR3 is TGTGCCAGCAGCCAAGGGGGACAGGGAGGAGGGGAACACACCTTC.